This TCR beta chain was captured by sequencing in a study of shared clonotypes between healthy human individuals (dated by TCRdb to about 2020). Describing the broader study: A couple of women and a few men aged 18 to 49 years were included in the cohort. For each donor, CD4 naive and CD4 memory were each run on three plates, CD8 naive on two plates, and CD8 memory on one plate. To estimate repertoire size and how much clonotype sharing occurs between individuals, the study deeply sequenced the blood TCR repertoires of five healthy adults. Different laboratories and diverse techniques were used to prepare libraries and sequence TCR repertoires, to increase sequencing depth and limit assay-specific biases. Between about 0.94 and 8.9 billion PBMCs per donor were obtained by leukapheresis. The full study reports these points: Incomplete sequencing was indicated by rarefaction of sorted-subset datasets, despite the large sequencing depth. Pairwise subsampling led to the expectation that sequencing depth would affect the degree of clonotype sharing among donors. Naive subsets generally had larger estimated clonotype richness than memory subsets did. Sampling was restricted to blood, and TCR repertoires in tissue are likely to differ from TCR repertoires in blood. Higher generation probabilities were observed for clonotypes shared by all four sorted-subset donors than for non-shared clonotypes. When a handful of donors were compared, the shared fraction of clonotypes was roughly 4.8% for naive CD4, approximately 3.5% for naive CD8, about 2.5% for memory CD4, and roughly 0.43% for memory CD8. The genetic and exposure-history diversity represented was limited by the small number of donors.

On this clone: What this receptor recognizes is not known. Base qualities are not recorded, but no much larger clone differs from it by a single base.

The donors were healthy, HIV-negative adults with no recently reported acute infections or vaccinations. All donors were Caucasian adults living in Nashville, Tennessee, USA. CD4+ T cells were enriched by magnetic negative selection, after which naive cells were positively selected on CD45RA and the negative fraction was taken as the memory subset. Blood was obtained by leukapheresis, after which PBMCs were separated by Ficoll-Histopaque density gradient centrifugation and cryopreserved in liquid nitrogen vapor phase. Purity and quantity of every magnetically sorted T cell population were checked by analytical flow cytometry. Each sorted fraction had its genomic DNA isolated and then quantified by UV absorbance on a Nanodrop 2000c. As encoded in the germline V gene, CDR1 is SNHLY while CDR2 is FYNNEI. The junction carries 15 bases between V and J, which are trimmed by 5 bases and 7 bases respectively. Counted from cysteine to phenylalanine, this CDR3 has 13 amino acids. Only CDR3 DNA remains: 39 bases, in frame from the first base.

TCR CDR3 regions were amplified from genomic DNA by multiplex PCR using the deep immunoSEQ assay. Extracted genomic DNA from each cell subset was distributed evenly across all wells of several immunoSEQ 96-well plates, and each plate was treated as a replicate. For sorted subsets, about 0.2 ug genomic DNA, equal to tens of thousands of T cell genomes, was loaded into each replicate PCR. The purified libraries were quantified using a Qubit 3.0 fluorometer, sized with a Bioanalyzer 2100, and then quantified again using the KAPA Library Quantification kit. A separate single-read 150-cycle Illumina NextSeq 550 flow cell was used to sequence each immunoSEQ 96-well plate. Per the authors' processing: Because the immunoSEQ output included only junctional sequences and no quality scores, the filtering could not be the same as the filtering used for full-length reads. Sequences were annotated with PyIR, a Python wrapper for IgBLAST v1.9, using IMGT germline references to assign V/J genes and CDR3. Reads with weak V/J assignments (E-value above 1e-6), missing CDR3, stop codons, out-of-frame junctions, or ambiguous translated residues were removed. V3J clonotypes were defined as sequences sharing the same inferred V gene, J gene, and CDR3 amino acid sequence. To compute the percentage overlap between repertoires, the number of shared unique clonotypes was divided by the size of the smaller repertoire. Richness of each repertoire was evaluated using RTK rarefaction, the Chao1 estimator, and Recon v2.1 estimates of unobserved clonotypes. Generation probabilities were computed with OLGA for all TCRbeta clonotypes obtained by the gDNA method from four donors. TCRdb obtained this table from immuneACCESS and retained in-frame rearrangements with V and J assigned. These tables miss some clones; where compared with another copy, unresolved V genes account for less than half of the shortfall, and the remainder is unexplained. For V, J and clone size, that table is used; D and trimming come from the DNA. The sample profile shows around 1,000,000 clones; roughly 80% of them were found once. The ten largest clones represent over 0.8% of the sample.

This receptor was obtained from a man between 18 and 29 years old in good health. Some clones in this sample may be carry-over from other donors' samples. The specimen was memory CD4+ T cells from PBMCs. The sample's cell subset or site, from its label and the paper: CD45RA-negative fraction. The chain was built from TRBV2 and TRBJ2-7; 5 matching bases give a weak D call of TRBD2. The DNA is as follows: TGTGCCAGCAGTCGTTTGAGGGTGGGAGAGCAGTACTTC. This translates into CASSRLRVGEQYF.